The clone carrying this TCR beta chain appeared a few times. The missing conserved phenylalanine or tryptophan at the end of this CDR3 makes a read error likely. The DNA is left out, because the CDR3 cannot be placed on it with certainty; the CDR3 is given as TCRdb lists it. The sample originates from a study of tumor-infiltrating lymphocytes in oesophageal squamous cell carcinoma. From the PCR reads, TCRdb called clonotypes with MiXCR, one entry per CDR3 protein. This sample has over 8,000 distinct CDR3 sequences, with 60% to 70% found just once. Germline loops: CDR1 SGHNT, CDR2 YENEEA. The CDR3 region is 18 residues in length, termini included.

The rearrangement joins TRBV11-3 to TRBJ2-1; the table's D gene call, TRBD2, was not cross checked with the DNA. The receptor's source is a female donor with esophageal squamous cell carcinoma. What was sequenced was esophageal tumor tissue. The CDR3 reads CASSLDGVAYNSPLHFGN.